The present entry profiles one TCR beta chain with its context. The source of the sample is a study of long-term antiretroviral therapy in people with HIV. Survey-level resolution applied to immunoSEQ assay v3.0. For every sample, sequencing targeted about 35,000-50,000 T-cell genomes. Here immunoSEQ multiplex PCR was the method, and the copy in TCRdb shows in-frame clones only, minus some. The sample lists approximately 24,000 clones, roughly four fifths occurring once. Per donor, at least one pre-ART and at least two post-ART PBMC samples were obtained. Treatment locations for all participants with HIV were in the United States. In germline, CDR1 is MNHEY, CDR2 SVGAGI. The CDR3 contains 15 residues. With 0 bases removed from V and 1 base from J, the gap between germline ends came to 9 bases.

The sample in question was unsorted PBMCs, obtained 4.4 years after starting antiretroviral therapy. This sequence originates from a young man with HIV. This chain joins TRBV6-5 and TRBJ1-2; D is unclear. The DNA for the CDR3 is TGTGCCAGCAGTTACTCGAGGCAGAATAACTATGGCTACACCTTC. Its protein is CASSYSRQNNYGYTF.